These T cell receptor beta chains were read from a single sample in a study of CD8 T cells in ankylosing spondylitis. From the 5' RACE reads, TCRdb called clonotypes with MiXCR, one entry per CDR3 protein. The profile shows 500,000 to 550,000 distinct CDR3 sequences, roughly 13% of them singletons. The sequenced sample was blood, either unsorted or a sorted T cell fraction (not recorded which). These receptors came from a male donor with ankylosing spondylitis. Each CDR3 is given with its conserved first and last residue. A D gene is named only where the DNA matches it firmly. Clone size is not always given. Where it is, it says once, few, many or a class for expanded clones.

CDR3 protein: CASSKRGTDTQYF
CDR3 DNA: TGTGCCAGCAGTAAGCGGGGGACAGATACGCAGTATTTT
CDR3 length: 13
D gene: TRBD2
J gene: TRBJ2-3
clone size: few
V gene: TRBV25-1

CDR3 protein: CASSPATGYQETQYF
CDR3 DNA: TGTGCCAGCAGCCCAGCGACAGGGTACCAAGAGACCCAGTACTTC
CDR3 length: 15
D gene: TRBD1
J gene: TRBJ2-5
clone size: few
V gene: TRBV11-3

CDR3 protein: CASRMTVNTEAFF
CDR3 DNA: TGTGCCAGCAGGATGACGGTAAACACTGAAGCTTTCTTT
CDR3 length: 13
D gene: -
J gene: TRBJ1-1
clone size: -
V gene: TRBV2

CDR3 protein: CASSLGQYQETQYF
CDR3 DNA: TGCGCCAGCAGCCTGGGACAGTACCAAGAGACCCAGTACTTC
CDR3 length: 14
D gene: TRBD1
J gene: TRBJ2-5
clone size: many
V gene: TRBV5-1

CDR3 protein: CASSFQAYEQYF
CDR3 DNA: TGTGCCAGCAGTTTCCAGGCCTACGAGCAGTACTTC
CDR3 length: 12
D gene: -
J gene: TRBJ2-7
clone size: -
V gene: TRBV12-3/TRBV12-4

CDR3 protein: CASSPSGEFSDEQFF
CDR3 DNA: TGTGCCAGCAGCCCGAGCGGGGAGTTTAGCGATGAGCAGTTCTTC
CDR3 length: 15
D gene: TRBD2
J gene: TRBJ2-1
clone size: -
V gene: TRBV7-2

CDR3 protein: CATSDLTSASYNEQFF
CDR3 DNA: TGTGCCACCAGTGATCTTACTAGCGCCTCCTACAATGAGCAGTTCTTC
CDR3 length: 16
D gene: TRBD2
J gene: TRBJ2-1
clone size: -
V gene: TRBV24-1

CDR3 protein: CSARDPGYTDTQYF
CDR3 DNA: TGCAGTGCTAGAGATCCTGGGTACACAGATACGCAGTATTTT
CDR3 length: 14
D gene: -
J gene: TRBJ2-3
clone size: few
V gene: TRBV20-1

CDR3 protein: CASSHGRRTMNTEAFF
CDR3 DNA: TGCGCCAGCAGCCACGGACGGAGAACCATGAACACTGAAGCTTTCTTT
CDR3 length: 16
D gene: -
J gene: TRBJ1-1
clone size: many
V gene: TRBV5-1

CDR3 protein: CASSLAFGTTEAFF
CDR3 DNA: TGTGCCAGCAGCTTAGCATTCGGGACCACTGAAGCTTTCTTT
CDR3 length: 14
D gene: -
J gene: TRBJ1-1
clone size: few
V gene: TRBV7-2

CDR3 protein: CSARDLWGSTDTQYF
CDR3 DNA: TGCAGTGCTAGAGATCTCTGGGGAAGCACAGATACGCAGTATTTT
CDR3 length: 15
D gene: -
J gene: TRBJ2-3
clone size: few
V gene: TRBV20-1

CDR3 protein: CSVVKEADTQYF
CDR3 DNA: TGCAGCGTTGTAAAGGAGGCAGATACGCAGTATTTT
CDR3 length: 12
D gene: -
J gene: TRBJ2-3
clone size: many
V gene: TRBV29-1

CDR3 protein: CASSDSGGTDTQYF
CDR3 DNA: TGTGCCAGCAGTGACTCCGGCGGCACAGATACGCAGTATTTT
CDR3 length: 14
D gene: -
J gene: TRBJ2-3
clone size: -
V gene: TRBV6-4

CDR3 protein: CASSLFADANYGYTF
CDR3 DNA: TGTGCCAGCAGCTTATTCGCGGACGCTAACTATGGCTACACCTTC
CDR3 length: 15
D gene: -
J gene: TRBJ1-2
clone size: few
V gene: TRBV7-2

CDR3 protein: CASSQDLEQYF
CDR3 DNA: TGTGCCAGCAGCCAAGATCTCGAGCAGTACTTC
CDR3 length: 11
D gene: -
J gene: TRBJ2-7
clone size: many
V gene: TRBV14

CDR3 protein: CASSTWTVQETQYF
CDR3 DNA: TGTGCCAGCAGTACCTGGACAGTACAAGAGACCCAGTACTTC
CDR3 length: 14
D gene: -
J gene: TRBJ2-5
clone size: many
V gene: TRBV6-2/TRBV6-3

CDR3 protein: CASSPPPGQGGYGYTF
CDR3 DNA: TGTGCCAGCTCACCACCACCGGGACAGGGCGGGTATGGCTACACCTTC
CDR3 length: 16
D gene: TRBD1
J gene: TRBJ1-2
clone size: -
V gene: TRBV18

CDR3 protein: CASSSESTSGSIEQFF
CDR3 DNA: TGTGCCAGCAGCTCCGAGTCGACTAGCGGGAGCATTGAGCAGTTCTTC
CDR3 length: 16
D gene: TRBD2
J gene: TRBJ2-1
clone size: few
V gene: TRBV11-2

CDR3 protein: CASSLGGLTAYEQYF
CDR3 DNA: TGTGCCAGCAGCTTAGGTGGTCTGACAGCCTACGAGCAGTACTTC
CDR3 length: 15
D gene: -
J gene: TRBJ2-7
clone size: few
V gene: TRBV7-6

CDR3 protein: CASSEASLAKNIQYF
CDR3 DNA: TGTGCCAGCAGTGAAGCGTCTTTAGCCAAAAACATTCAGTACTTC
CDR3 length: 15
D gene: -
J gene: TRBJ2-4
clone size: many
V gene: TRBV6-1

CDR3 protein: CASSEAPDTALHF
CDR3 DNA: TGTGCCAGCAGTGAAGCACCAGATACGGCCCTCCACTTT
CDR3 length: 13
D gene: -
J gene: TRBJ1-6
clone size: -
V gene: TRBV2

CDR3 protein: CASSFIAGGGELFF
CDR3 DNA: TGTGCCAGCAGCTTTATCGCAGGTGGCGGGGAGCTGTTTTTT
CDR3 length: 14
D gene: -
J gene: TRBJ2-2
clone size: few
V gene: TRBV7-2

CDR3 protein: CASSQGGKGAAQFF
CDR3 DNA: TGTGCCAGCAGCCAAGGTGGGAAGGGCGCCGCGCAGTTCTTC
CDR3 length: 14
D gene: -
J gene: TRBJ2-1
clone size: -
V gene: TRBV4-2

CDR3 protein: CSVRQGSDTQYF
CDR3 DNA: TGCAGCGTTCGACAGGGCTCAGATACGCAGTATTTT
CDR3 length: 12
D gene: TRBD1
J gene: TRBJ2-3
clone size: few
V gene: TRBV29-1

CDR3 protein: CASSPGFNSPLHF
CDR3 DNA: TGTGCCAGCAGCCCTGGGTTTAATTCACCCCTCCACTTT
CDR3 length: 13
D gene: -
J gene: TRBJ1-6
clone size: -
V gene: TRBV11-2

CDR3 protein: CATSDSGTGLTGELFF
CDR3 DNA: TGTGCCACCAGTGATTCGGGGACAGGGTTGACCGGGGAGCTGTTTTTT
CDR3 length: 16
D gene: TRBD1
J gene: TRBJ2-2
clone size: many
V gene: TRBV24-1

CDR3 protein: CASSDHTSASSYNEQFF
CDR3 DNA: TGTGCCAGCAGCGATCACACTAGCGCTTCCTCCTACAATGAGCAGTTCTTC
CDR3 length: 17
D gene: TRBD2
J gene: TRBJ2-1
clone size: -
V gene: TRBV9

CDR3 protein: CSAEQSEKLFF
CDR3 DNA: TGCAGTGCCGAGCAGAGTGAAAAACTGTTTTTT
CDR3 length: 11
D gene: -
J gene: TRBJ1-4
clone size: -
V gene: TRBV20-1

CDR3 protein: CATSAERSYNEQFF
CDR3 DNA: TGTGCCACCAGTGCAGAGCGGTCCTACAATGAGCAGTTCTTC
CDR3 length: 14
D gene: -
J gene: TRBJ2-1
clone size: -
V gene: TRBV24-1

CDR3 protein: CSEGVRNEQYF
CDR3 DNA: TGCAGTGAGGGGGTGAGGAACGAGCAGTACTTC
CDR3 length: 11
D gene: -
J gene: TRBJ2-7
clone size: few
V gene: TRBV20-1

CDR3 protein: CSARETGRSSYEQYF
CDR3 DNA: TGCAGTGCTAGAGAAACGGGAAGGAGCTCCTACGAGCAGTACTTC
CDR3 length: 15
D gene: -
J gene: TRBJ2-7
clone size: -
V gene: TRBV20-1

CDR3 protein: CASSQGGQISGANVLTF
CDR3 DNA: TGTGCCAGCAGCCAAGGGGGACAAATCTCTGGGGCCAACGTCCTGACTTTC
CDR3 length: 17
D gene: -
J gene: TRBJ2-6
clone size: -
V gene: TRBV3-1

CDR3 protein: CSVEAEGGTEAFF
CDR3 DNA: TGCAGCGTTGAAGCTGAGGGGGGCACTGAAGCTTTCTTT
CDR3 length: 13
D gene: -
J gene: TRBJ1-1
clone size: few
V gene: TRBV29-1

CDR3 protein: CASSQGTSGNTIYF
CDR3 DNA: TGTGCCAGCAGCCAGGGGACGTCTGGAAACACCATATATTTT
CDR3 length: 14
D gene: -
J gene: TRBJ1-3
clone size: few
V gene: TRBV3-1

CDR3 protein: CSAPDEGEKLFF
CDR3 DNA: TGCAGTGCGCCGGACGAGGGAGAAAAACTGTTTTTT
CDR3 length: 12
D gene: -
J gene: TRBJ1-4
clone size: few
V gene: TRBV20-1

CDR3 protein: CCARVRTSGGWNEQFF
CDR3 DNA: TGCTGTGCTAGAGTTCGCACTAGCGGGGGCTGGAATGAGCAGTTCTTC
CDR3 length: 16
D gene: TRBD2
J gene: TRBJ2-1
clone size: -
V gene: TRBV20-1

CDR3 protein: CASSASVGPEAFF
CDR3 DNA: TGTGCCAGCAGCGCCTCGGTAGGGCCTGAAGCTTTCTTT
CDR3 length: 13
D gene: -
J gene: TRBJ1-1
clone size: many
V gene: TRBV11-2

CDR3 protein: CASSPITGEKNYGYTF
CDR3 DNA: TGTGCCAGCAGCCCAATTACAGGGGAAAAGAACTATGGCTACACCTTC
CDR3 length: 16
D gene: TRBD1
J gene: TRBJ1-2
clone size: few
V gene: TRBV5-6

CDR3 protein: CASSPTGAGGPNQPQHF
CDR3 DNA: TGTGCCAGCAGTCCCACAGGGGCCGGAGGACCCAATCAGCCCCAGCATTTT
CDR3 length: 17
D gene: TRBD1
J gene: TRBJ1-5
clone size: -
V gene: TRBV12-3/TRBV12-4

CDR3 protein: CASSQQAGELFF
CDR3 DNA: TGTGCCAGCAGTCAACAGGCCGGGGAGCTGTTTTTT
CDR3 length: 12
D gene: -
J gene: TRBJ2-2
clone size: few
V gene: TRBV6-1

CDR3 protein: CSVAGQVSADTQYF
CDR3 DNA: TGCAGCGTTGCGGGACAGGTTTCCGCAGATACGCAGTATTTT
CDR3 length: 14
D gene: TRBD1
J gene: TRBJ2-3
clone size: many
V gene: TRBV29-1

CDR3 protein: CSVGLGLTNEQFF
CDR3 DNA: TGCAGCGTGGGACTGGGACTAACGAATGAGCAGTTCTTC
CDR3 length: 13
D gene: TRBD2
J gene: TRBJ2-1
clone size: few
V gene: TRBV29-1

CDR3 protein: CASSLELGPGTEAFF
CDR3 DNA: TGCGCCAGCAGCTTGGAGCTGGGGCCAGGGACTGAAGCTTTCTTT
CDR3 length: 15
D gene: -
J gene: TRBJ1-1
clone size: few
V gene: TRBV5-1

CDR3 protein: CASSPTGGRRETQYF
CDR3 DNA: TGTGCCAGCAGCCCTACAGGGGGTAGACGAGAGACCCAGTACTTC
CDR3 length: 15
D gene: TRBD1
J gene: TRBJ2-5
clone size: -
V gene: TRBV6-1

CDR3 protein: CASSFFRQGLGDEQFF
CDR3 DNA: TGTGCCAGCAGCTTCTTTCGCCAGGGATTAGGGGATGAGCAGTTCTTC
CDR3 length: 16
D gene: -
J gene: TRBJ2-1
clone size: -
V gene: TRBV7-9

CDR3 protein: CASSLSVREGRLKQYF
CDR3 DNA: TGTGCCAGCAGTTTATCGGTCCGCGAGGGCCGATTAAAGCAGTACTTC
CDR3 length: 16
D gene: -
J gene: TRBJ2-7
clone size: -
V gene: TRBV27

CDR3 protein: CASSPENRQGKETQYF
CDR3 DNA: TGTGCCAGCTCACCAGAGAACCGACAGGGCAAAGAGACCCAGTACTTC
CDR3 length: 16
D gene: TRBD1
J gene: TRBJ2-5
clone size: few
V gene: TRBV18

CDR3 protein: CASSGTSEGYIQYF
CDR3 DNA: TGTGCCAGCAGCGGGACTAGCGAGGGGTACATTCAGTACTTC
CDR3 length: 14
D gene: TRBD2
J gene: TRBJ2-4
clone size: few
V gene: TRBV12-3/TRBV12-4

CDR3 protein: CASSEYGSAQPQHF
CDR3 DNA: TGTGCCAGCAGTGAATATGGGTCAGCACAGCCCCAGCATTTT
CDR3 length: 14
D gene: -
J gene: TRBJ1-5
clone size: -
V gene: TRBV25-1

CDR3 protein: CASRTSPTVAGVETQYF
CDR3 DNA: TGTGCCAGCAGGACCTCTCCGACAGTAGCGGGAGTAGAGACCCAGTACTTC
CDR3 length: 17
D gene: TRBD2
J gene: TRBJ2-5
clone size: few
V gene: TRBV6-1

CDR3 protein: CASSPGSPSYNEQFF
CDR3 DNA: TGTGCCAGCAGTCCCGGGAGCCCATCGTACAATGAGCAGTTCTTC
CDR3 length: 15
D gene: -
J gene: TRBJ2-1
clone size: -
V gene: TRBV6-2/TRBV6-3

CDR3 protein: CASSFDPGGNTIYF
CDR3 DNA: TGTGCCAGCAGCTTTGACCCCGGGGGAAACACCATATATTTT
CDR3 length: 14
D gene: -
J gene: TRBJ1-3
clone size: -
V gene: TRBV7-8

CDR3 protein: CASSLKGDSYEQYF
CDR3 DNA: TGTGCCAGCAGCTTAAAGGGGGACTCCTACGAGCAGTACTTC
CDR3 length: 14
D gene: -
J gene: TRBJ2-7
clone size: -
V gene: TRBV7-9

CDR3 protein: CASSTDGVYNEQFF
CDR3 DNA: TGCGCCAGCAGCACAGACGGTGTCTACAATGAGCAGTTCTTC
CDR3 length: 14
D gene: -
J gene: TRBJ2-1
clone size: many
V gene: TRBV5-1

CDR3 protein: CAISDGRGTGELFF
CDR3 DNA: TGTGCCATCAGTGACGGGCGCGGCACCGGGGAGCTGTTTTTT
CDR3 length: 14
D gene: -
J gene: TRBJ2-2
clone size: many
V gene: TRBV10-3

CDR3 protein: CASSTSAGWHEQYF
CDR3 DNA: TGTGCCAGCAGCACCAGCGCAGGGTGGCACGAGCAGTACTTC
CDR3 length: 14
D gene: -
J gene: TRBJ2-7
clone size: -
V gene: TRBV7-9

CDR3 protein: CASSGLAGPDEQFF
CDR3 DNA: TGCGCCAGCAGCGGACTAGCGGGACCCGATGAGCAGTTCTTC
CDR3 length: 14
D gene: TRBD2
J gene: TRBJ2-1
clone size: many
V gene: TRBV5-1

CDR3 protein: CASSLDTGGDTQYF
CDR3 DNA: TGTGCCAGCAGCTTAGATACGGGGGGAGATACGCAGTATTTT
CDR3 length: 14
D gene: TRBD2
J gene: TRBJ2-3
clone size: few
V gene: TRBV11-2

CDR3 protein: CASSLSGGGQPQHF
CDR3 DNA: TGTGCCAGCAGCCTTTCAGGGGGTGGGCAGCCCCAGCATTTT
CDR3 length: 14
D gene: TRBD1
J gene: TRBJ1-5
clone size: many
V gene: TRBV3-1